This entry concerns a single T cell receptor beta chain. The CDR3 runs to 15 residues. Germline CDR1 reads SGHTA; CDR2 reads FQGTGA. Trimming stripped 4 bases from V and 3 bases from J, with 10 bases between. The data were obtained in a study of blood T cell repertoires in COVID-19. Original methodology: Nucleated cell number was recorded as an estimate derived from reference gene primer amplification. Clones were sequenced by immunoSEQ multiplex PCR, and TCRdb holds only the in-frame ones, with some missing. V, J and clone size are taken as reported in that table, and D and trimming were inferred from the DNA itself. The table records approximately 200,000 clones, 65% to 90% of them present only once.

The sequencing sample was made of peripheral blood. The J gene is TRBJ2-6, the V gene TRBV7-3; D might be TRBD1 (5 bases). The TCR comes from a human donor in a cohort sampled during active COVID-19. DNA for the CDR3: TGTGCCAGCAGCTCGCCAGGGCTTGGGGCCAACGTCCTGACTTTC. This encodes CASSSPGLGANVLTF.